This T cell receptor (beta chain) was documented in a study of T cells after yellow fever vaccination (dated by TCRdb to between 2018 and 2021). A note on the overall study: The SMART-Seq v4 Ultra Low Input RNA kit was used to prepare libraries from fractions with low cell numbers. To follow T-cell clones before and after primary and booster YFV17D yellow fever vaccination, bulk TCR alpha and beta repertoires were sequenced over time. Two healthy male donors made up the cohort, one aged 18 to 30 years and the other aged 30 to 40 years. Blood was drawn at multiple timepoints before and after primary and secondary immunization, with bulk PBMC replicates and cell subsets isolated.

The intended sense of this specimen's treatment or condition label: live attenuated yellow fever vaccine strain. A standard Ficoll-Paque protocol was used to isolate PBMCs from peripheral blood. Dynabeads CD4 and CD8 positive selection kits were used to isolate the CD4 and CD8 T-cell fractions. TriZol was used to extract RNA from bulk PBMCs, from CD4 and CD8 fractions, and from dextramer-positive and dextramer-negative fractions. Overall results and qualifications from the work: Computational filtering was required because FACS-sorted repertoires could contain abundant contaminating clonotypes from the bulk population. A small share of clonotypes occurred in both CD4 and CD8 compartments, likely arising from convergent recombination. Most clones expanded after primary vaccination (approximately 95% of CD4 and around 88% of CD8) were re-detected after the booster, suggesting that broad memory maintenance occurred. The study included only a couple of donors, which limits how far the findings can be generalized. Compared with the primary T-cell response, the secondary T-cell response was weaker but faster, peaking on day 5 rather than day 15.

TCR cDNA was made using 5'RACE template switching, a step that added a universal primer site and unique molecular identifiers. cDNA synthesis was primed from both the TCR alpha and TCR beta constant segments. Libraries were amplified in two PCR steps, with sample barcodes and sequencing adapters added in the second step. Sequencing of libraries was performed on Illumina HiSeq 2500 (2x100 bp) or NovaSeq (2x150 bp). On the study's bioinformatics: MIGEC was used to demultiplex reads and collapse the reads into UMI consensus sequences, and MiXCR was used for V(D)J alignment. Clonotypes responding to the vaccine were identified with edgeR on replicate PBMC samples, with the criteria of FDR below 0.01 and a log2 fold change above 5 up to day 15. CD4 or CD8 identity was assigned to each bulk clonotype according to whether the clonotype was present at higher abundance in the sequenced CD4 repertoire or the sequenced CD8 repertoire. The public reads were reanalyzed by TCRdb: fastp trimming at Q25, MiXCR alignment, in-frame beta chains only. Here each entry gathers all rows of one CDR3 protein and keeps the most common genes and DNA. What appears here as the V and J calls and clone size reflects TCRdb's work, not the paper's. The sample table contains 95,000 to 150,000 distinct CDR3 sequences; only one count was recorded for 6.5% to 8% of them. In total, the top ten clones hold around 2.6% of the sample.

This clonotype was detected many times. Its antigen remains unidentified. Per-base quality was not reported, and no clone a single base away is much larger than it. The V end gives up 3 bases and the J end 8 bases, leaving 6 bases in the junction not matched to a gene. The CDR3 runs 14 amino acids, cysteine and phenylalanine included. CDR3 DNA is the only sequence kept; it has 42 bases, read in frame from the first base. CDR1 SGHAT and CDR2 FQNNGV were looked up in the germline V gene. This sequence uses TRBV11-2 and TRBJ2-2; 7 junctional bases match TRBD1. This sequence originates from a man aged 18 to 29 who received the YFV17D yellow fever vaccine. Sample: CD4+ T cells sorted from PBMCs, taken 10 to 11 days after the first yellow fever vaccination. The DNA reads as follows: TGTGCCAGCAGCTTTCTTCGACAGGGAGGGGAGCTGTTTTTT. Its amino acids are CASSFLRQGGELFF.